This record covers a single TCR beta chain. Its antigen is unknown. The sample originates from a study of response to subunit inactivated influenza vaccine. The study's findings and limits: The authors suggested that every seasonal influenza vaccination recruits few new T cells.

TCRdb re-called the RT-PCR reads through MiXCR, storing one row per CDR3 protein. The table lists about 520,000 distinct CDR3 sequences, more than 7% of them singletons. The CDR3 is 16 residues long. Germline lookup yields CDR1 DFQATT and CDR2 SNEGSKA (reference sequence). V lost 0 bases, J lost 7 bases, and 9 bases stayed unmatched. J is TRBJ2-5 and V is TRBV20-1; 12 bases align to TRBD1. This receptor was obtained from a man in his fifties or sixties who received an inactivated influenza vaccine. Sequenced here: PBMCs from blood, sampled approximately 25 months after vaccination. CDR3 DNA: TGCAGTGCTAGAGATGTCCGGGACAGGGGGCGGGGGACCCAGTACTTC. The encoded protein is CSARDVRDRGRGTQYF.